These 29 T cell receptor beta chains came from one sample sequenced in a study of CD8 T cells in Susac syndrome. Random hexamers were used to reverse transcribe the RNA input (0.5 to 1 ug). TCRdb passed the immunoSEQ multiplex PCR reads through MiXCR, listing each CDR3 protein once. The sample contains around 140,000 distinct CDR3 sequences, over 75% of which appear only once. The sample was CD8+ T cells from PBMCs. All receptors derive from a human donor with multiple sclerosis.

V and J are TRBV5-5 and TRBJ2-7; TRBD1 might be the D (6 bases). Germline V gene lookup returns CDR1 SGHKS and CDR2 YYEKEE (reference sequence). The CDR3 runs to 14 residues. Trimming took 4 bases from V and 0 from J, leaving 11 bases between them. Here the CDR3 DNA reads TGTGCCAGCAGCCCAACGACAGGCTCCTACGAGCAGTACTTC. The encoded protein is CASSPTTGSYEQYF. The full variable domain, its missing parts supplied by reference TRBV5-5 and TRBJ2-7, is DAGVTQSPTHLIKTRGQQVTLRCSPISGHKSVSWYQQVLGQGPQFIFQYYEKEERGRGNFPDRFSARQFPNYSSELNVNALLLGDSALYLCASSPTTGSYEQYFGPGTRLTVT.

This chain uses TRBV27 with TRBJ2-1; TRBD1 aligns across 7 bases. V lost 8 bases to trimming and J lost 5 bases; unmatched junction nucleotides: 3. CDR3 length equals 12 residues. The germline V gene encodes CDR1 MNHEY and CDR2 SMNVEV (reference sequence). Here the CDR3 DNA reads TGTGCCAGCTGCGACAGGGACAATGAGCAGTTCTTC. Its protein product is CASCDRDNEQFF.

The rearrangement uses TRBV7-9 and TRBJ2-7, with D tentatively TRBD2 (6 bases). This CDR3 comprises 14 residues. Trimming removed 8 bases from V and 4 bases from J, with 18 bases in between. Germline V gene sequence: CDR1 SEHNR, CDR2 FQNEAQ (reference sequence). CDR3: CASGPRGGKYEQYF. For the CDR3, the DNA is TGTGCCAGCGGCCCCCGAGGAGGGAAATACGAGCAGTACTTC.

The chain couples TRBV5-1 to TRBJ1-5; D not resolved. The CDR3 totals 14 residues. Germline V lookup: CDR1 SGHRS, CDR2 YFSETQ. The V gene lost 4 bases and the J gene lost 7 bases, with 15 bases spanning the gap. The CDR3 coding sequence is TGCGCCAGCAGCCCCCTCGGGGTCGGCCAGCCCCAGCATTTT. As protein: CASSPLGVGQPQHF.

The CDR3 region is CASSPTGIYSNQPQHF. The DNA for the CDR3 is TGTGCCAGCAGCCCGACAGGGATCTATAGCAATCAGCCCCAGCATTTT. This chain joins TRBV12-3 or TRBV12-4 and TRBJ1-5; 7 nucleotides match TRBD1. The CDR3 totals 16 residues. Trimming removed 6 bases from V and 0 bases from J; junction bases left unmatched: 8.

This clonotype showed up just once. The chain uses TRBV4-2 and TRBJ1-1; D is ambiguous. Trimming removed 2 bases from V and 7 bases from J, with 11 bases in between. CDR1 and CDR2 (germline): LGHNA, YNFKEQ. This CDR3 spans 13 amino acids. The CDR3 protein is CASSQLDGNEAFF. The CDR3 bases are TGTGCCAGCAGCCAATTGGACGGGAATGAAGCTTTCTTT.

The rearrangement joins TRBV3-1 to TRBJ1-2; D uncertain. The CDR3 is 15 amino acids. The germline V and J ends were trimmed by 1 base and 0 bases, with 9 bases remaining between them. Germline values: CDR1 LGHDT, CDR2 YNNKEL (reference sequence). The CDR3 region is CASSQGPSANYGYTF. In DNA form, the CDR3 reads TGTGCCAGCAGCCAAGGTCCTTCAGCTAACTATGGCTACACCTTC. The variable domain in full, completed from reference TRBV3-1 and TRBJ1-2, reads DTAVSQTPKYLVTQMGNDKSIKCEQNLGHDTMYWYKQDSKKFLKIMFSYNNKELIINETVPNRFSPKSPDKAHLNLHINSLELGDSAVYFCASSQGPSANYGYTFGSGTRLTVV.

The rearrangement uses TRBV12-3 or TRBV12-4 and TRBJ2-3, with 8 bases matching TRBD1. J lost 5 bases, V lost 1 base, and 5 bases had no gene match. The CDR3 contains 15 residues. CDR3 coding DNA: TGTGCCAGCAGTTTAGGACAGGGGACCCTAGATACGCAGTATTTT. As protein: CASSLGQGTLDTQYF.

The J gene is TRBJ1-5, the V gene TRBV19; 7 bases are a match to TRBD1. Germline lookup yields CDR1 LNHDA and CDR2 SQIVND (reference sequence). This CDR3 is built from 15 residues. V lost 2 bases and J lost 5; bases outside the gene matches: 6. The CDR3 DNA is TGTGCCAGTAGTATAATGACAGGGCGATATCAGCCCCAGCATTTT. It yields the protein CASSIMTGRYQPQHF.

V usage is TRBV5-1 and J usage is TRBJ2-2, with D possibly TRBD1 on 6 matching bases. There are 16 residues in the CDR3. V lost 2 bases to trimming and J lost 1 base, with 12 bases between them. Germline assignment: CDR1 SGHRS and CDR2 YFSETQ. The CDR3 region has the DNA TGCGCCAGCAGCTTTTTCACAGGGCGGAACACCGGGGAGCTGTTTTTT. Protein product: CASSFFTGRNTGELFF.

CDR3 coding DNA: TGTGCCAGCAGCTTAGAAACAGGGGGAAGAAACACTGAAGCTTTCTTT. It encodes CASSLETGGRNTEAFF. The chain recombines TRBV7-6 with TRBJ1-1, with 8 positions matching TRBD1. Germline loops: CDR1 SGHVS, CDR2 FNYEAQ. V was pared by 1 base and J by 2 bases, with 6 bases of the junction left unmatched. The CDR3 is made up of 16 amino acids. The complete variable domain, with remaining parts taken from reference TRBV7-6 and TRBJ1-1, reads GAGVSQSPRYKVTKRGQDVALRCDPISGHVSLYWYRQALGQGPEFLTYFNYEAQQDKSGLPNDRFSAERPEGSISTLTIQRTEQRDSAMYRCASSLETGGRNTEAFFGQGTRLTVV.

The V gene is TRBV4-1, the J gene TRBJ2-1; D might be TRBD1 (6 bases). V lost 1 base and J lost 5, with 12 bases in between. CDR3 length equals 15 residues. The germline CDR1 and CDR2 sequences are MGHRA and YSYEKL. The chain's CDR3 is CASSQVQGPHNEQFF. The CDR3 DNA follows: TGCGCCAGCAGCCAAGTACAGGGACCTCACAATGAGCAGTTCTTC.

The chain couples TRBV12-3 or TRBV12-4 to TRBJ1-1; 10 bases match TRBD1. The CDR3 covers 17 residues. The junction had 9 bases not matched to a gene; V was cut back by 3 bases and J by 2 bases. The CDR3, as DNA: TGTGCCAGCAGTTTCTTTGGGACAGGGGCTGTCAACACTGAAGCTTTCTTT. Translated, it gives CASSFFGTGAVNTEAFF.

This clonotype was seen a handful of times. The chain joins TRBV29-1 to TRBJ1-1; D is possibly TRBD1 (6 bases). V was pared by 5 bases and J by 10 bases, with 17 bases between. The CDR3 totals 12 residues. The germline V gene has CDR1 SQVTM and CDR2 ANQGSEA. The CDR3 DNA reads as TGCAGCGTTCGGGAGGACAGCAGTTTAGCTTTCTTT. This codes for CSVREDSSLAFF.

The rearrangement joins TRBV28 to TRBJ2-7; D tentatively fits TRBD1 or TRBD2 (6 bases each). Germline loops: CDR1 MDHEN, CDR2 SYDVKM. CDR3 length equals 15 residues. The V end lost 7 bases, the J end lost 2 bases, and 18 bases lay between the germline ends. The CDR3 DNA reads TGTGCCAGCACCCGATACCGGGGGCCGGCCTACGAGCAGTACTTC. This sequence encodes CASTRYRGPAYEQYF.

V and J are TRBV6-1 and TRBJ2-3; perhaps TRBD1 as D (6 bases). Between the trimmed V and J ends, which lost 8 bases and 2 bases, there was a span of 20 bases. The V gene's germline CDR1 is MNHNS and CDR2 SASEGT. CDR3 length equals 16 residues. CDR3 amino acids: CASVPPIGQTTDTQYF. The CDR3 nucleotides are TGTGCCAGCGTCCCGCCGATCGGACAGACCACAGATACGCAGTATTTT.

J is TRBJ2-7 and V is TRBV2; no definite D call. Germline lookup yields CDR1 SNHLY and CDR2 FYNNEI. This CDR3 is 12 amino acids long. The V end lost 10 bases, the J end lost 2 bases, and 12 bases lay between the germline ends. The CDR3 bases are TGTGCCACCAGCAGCCCACCCTACGAGCAGTACTTC. It specifies CATSSPPYEQYF.

The V call is TRBV12-3 or TRBV12-4, the J call TRBJ1-4, with 10 bases that match TRBD1. The CDR3 spans 14 residues. V lost 8 bases, J lost 8 bases, and 8 bases stayed unmatched. The DNA for the CDR3 is TGTGCCAGCGGCTTGACAGGGGGCTACGAAAAACTGTTTTTT. This encodes CASGLTGGYEKLFF.

The J gene is TRBJ1-2, the V gene TRBV20-1; D remains ambiguous. Germline CDR1 DFQATT, CDR2 SNEGSKA (reference sequence). The CDR3 covers 16 residues. V lost 5 bases and J lost 0, with 19 bases in between. The CDR3 sequence: CSAVAAEVSSNYGYTF. As DNA, the CDR3 is TGCAGTGCTGTAGCAGCGGAAGTGTCCTCTAACTATGGCTACACCTTC.

The chain links TRBV27 to TRBJ2-1; no clear D. Germline loops: CDR1 MNHEY, CDR2 SMNVEV (reference sequence). The V and J ends lost 2 bases and 0 bases respectively, with 11 bases between them. The CDR3 runs 16 residues. The CDR3 DNA follows: TGTGCCAGCAGTTTAAGGCGTCCGAGCTCCTACAATGAGCAGTTCTTC. Translating gives CASSLRRPSSYNEQFF.

The chain has TRBV6-2 or TRBV6-3 and TRBJ1-1; D unclear. The CDR3 totals 13 residues. Trimming removed 8 bases from V and 0 bases from J, with 10 bases in between. Per germline, CDR1 MNHEY and CDR2 SVGEGT. The chain's CDR3 is CASDNLLNTEAFF. CDR3 nucleotides: TGTGCCAGCGATAACTTGCTGAACACTGAAGCTTTCTTT.

V and J are TRBV20-1 and TRBJ2-3, with a possible D match to TRBD2 (6 bases). Germline V CDR1 and CDR2: DFQATT, SNEGSKA (reference sequence). The CDR3 length is 15 residues. V lost 3 bases and J 4 bases, leaving 17 bases between the germline ends. CDR3 loop: CSAREDRGFADTQYF. The DNA of the CDR3 is TGCAGTGCTAGGGAGGACCGGGGGTTCGCAGATACGCAGTATTTT.

In DNA form, the CDR3 reads TGTGCCAGTAGTGACTACGTGGGACAGGGTAGGGTCTATGGCTACACCTTC. This sequence encodes CASSDYVGQGRVYGYTF. The chain combines TRBV19 with TRBJ1-2; TRBD1 aligns across 9 bases. J gave up 4 bases and V 5 bases, and 14 bases lay outside the gene matches. Germline loops: CDR1 LNHDA, CDR2 SQIVND (reference sequence). This CDR3 region has 17 residues.

The chain uses TRBV19 and TRBJ2-3; D might be TRBD1 (6 bases). Germline V lookup: CDR1 LNHDA, CDR2 SQIVND (reference sequence). The CDR3 is 14 amino acids. V was clipped by 3 bases and J by 4 bases, with 11 bases between them. As DNA, the CDR3 is TGTGCCAGTAGTATGGTGGGGGCCGCAGATACGCAGTATTTT. Translation gives CASSMVGAADTQYF.

The V call is TRBV4-1, the J call TRBJ2-1, with 9 bases lining up with TRBD2. Germline CDR1 is MGHRA and CDR2 is YSYEKL. The CDR3 length is 16 residues. J lost 8 bases, V lost 2 bases, and 10 bases had no gene match. The CDR3 DNA reads as TGCGCCAGCAGCCAATTTGCTAGCGGGAAATCGGATGAGCAGTTCTTC. This encodes CASSQFASGKSDEQFF.

The V call is TRBV12-3 or TRBV12-4, the J call TRBJ2-7; no clear D. CDR3 length equals 13 residues. V was cut by 6 bases and J by 2 bases, with 11 bases left in between. Here the CDR3 DNA reads TGTGCCAGCAGCTTGGGCGCCCCCTACGAGCAGTACGTC. Amino acid sequence: CASSLGAPYEQYV.

V is TRBV4-3 and J is TRBJ2-1; the D gene is possibly TRBD2 (6 bases). V dropped 0 bases and J dropped 10 bases, with 19 bases sitting between them. CDR3 length equals 16 residues. Germline V gene sequence: CDR1 LGHNA, CDR2 YSLEER. In nucleotides, the CDR3 is TGCGCCAGCAGCCAAGAAGGCCCTCCGACTAGTCTCGAGCAGTTCTTC. Protein: CASSQEGPPTSLEQFF.

The chain carries TRBV7-9 and TRBJ2-1, with D maybe TRBD2 (6 bases). The CDR3 consists of 14 residues. V lost 4 bases, J lost 9 bases, and 16 bases lay in between. Germline CDR1 and CDR2: SEHNR and FQNEAQ (reference sequence). The CDR3: CASSSPTGGSEQFF. In nucleotides, the CDR3 is TGTGCCAGCAGCTCACCGACCGGGGGTAGTGAGCAGTTCTTC.

The chain links TRBV20-1 to TRBJ1-3; 9 nucleotides align to TRBD1. Germline trimming cut 6 bases from V and 4 bases from J; bases unmatched to any gene: 16. The V gene's germline CDR1 is DFQATT and CDR2 SNEGSKA (reference sequence). CDR3 size: 17 residues. CDR3 protein: CSADGADRGESGNTIYF. Written as DNA, the CDR3 is TGCAGTGCCGACGGAGCTGACAGGGGGGAATCCGGAAACACCATATATTTT.